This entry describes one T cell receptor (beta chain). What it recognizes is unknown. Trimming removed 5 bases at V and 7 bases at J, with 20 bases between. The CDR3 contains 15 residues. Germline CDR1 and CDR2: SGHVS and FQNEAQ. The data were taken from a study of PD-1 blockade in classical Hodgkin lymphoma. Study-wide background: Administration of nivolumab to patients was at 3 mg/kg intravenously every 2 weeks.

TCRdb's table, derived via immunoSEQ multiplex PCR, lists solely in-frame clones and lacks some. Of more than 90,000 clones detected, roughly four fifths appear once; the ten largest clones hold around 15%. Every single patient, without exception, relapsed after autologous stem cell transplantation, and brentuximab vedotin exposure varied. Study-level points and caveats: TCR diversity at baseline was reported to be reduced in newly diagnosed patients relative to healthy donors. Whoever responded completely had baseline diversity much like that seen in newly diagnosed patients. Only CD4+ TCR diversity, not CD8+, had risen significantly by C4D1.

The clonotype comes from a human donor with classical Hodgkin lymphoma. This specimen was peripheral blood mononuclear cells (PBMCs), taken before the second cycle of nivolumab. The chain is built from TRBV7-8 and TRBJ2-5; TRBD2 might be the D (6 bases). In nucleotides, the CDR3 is TGTGCCAGCAGCCCTGAGGTGGCTAGCGCGGGGACCCAGTACTTC. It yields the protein CASSPEVASAGTQYF.